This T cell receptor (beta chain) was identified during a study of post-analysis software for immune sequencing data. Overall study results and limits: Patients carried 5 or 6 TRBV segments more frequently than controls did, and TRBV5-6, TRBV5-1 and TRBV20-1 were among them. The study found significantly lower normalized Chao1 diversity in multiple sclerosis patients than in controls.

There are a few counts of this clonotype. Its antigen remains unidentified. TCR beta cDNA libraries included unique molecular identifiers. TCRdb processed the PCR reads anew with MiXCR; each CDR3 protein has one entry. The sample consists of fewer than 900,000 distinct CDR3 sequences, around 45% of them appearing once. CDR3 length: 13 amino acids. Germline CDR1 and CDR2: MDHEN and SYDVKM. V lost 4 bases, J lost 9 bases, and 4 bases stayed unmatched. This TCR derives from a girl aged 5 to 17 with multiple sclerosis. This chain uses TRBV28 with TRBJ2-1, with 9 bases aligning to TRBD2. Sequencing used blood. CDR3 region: CASSSGGRGEQFF. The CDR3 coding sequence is TGTGCCAGCAGTTCAGGCGGGAGGGGTGAGCAGTTCTTC.